At least ten counts were recorded for the clone carrying this TCR beta chain. The data were obtained in a study of T cells in Graves' hyperthyroidism and ophthalmopathy. This CDR3 contains 13 residues. The V gene end was trimmed by 1 base and the J gene end by 5 bases; junction bases not matched to a gene: 4. CDR1 DFQATT and CDR2 SNEGSKA come from the germline V gene (reference sequence). Researchers took RNA transcripts and amplified the TCR beta CDR3 regions from them. TCR CDR3 underwent first-round RT-PCR with the HTBI primer set. TCRdb called the multiplex PCR reads again in MiXCR, with one record for every CDR3 protein. The data contain under 350,000 distinct CDR3 sequences, 21% of them seen just once; the ten biggest clones take up around half. Clinicians diagnosed patients from clinical symptoms, serum thyroxine and TRAb, thyroid ultrasound and orbital computed tomography.

The TCR originated in a woman between 50 and 59 years old with Graves' hyperthyroidism. The rearrangement links TRBV20-1 to TRBJ2-5; 7 bases align to TRBD1. The sequenced sample was blood. This chain's CDR3 is CSARVGGLETQYF. DNA of the CDR3: TGCAGTGCTAGAGTAGGGGGCTTGGAGACCCAGTACTTC.